Given below is one T cell receptor beta chain in context. The method was immunoSEQ multiplex PCR; TCRdb's version includes in-frame clones alone and lacks a portion of them. The table includes roughly 29,000 clones, more than 85% detected once. The data belong to a study of T cell changes during pregnancy in multiple sclerosis. Germline V gene data show CDR1 as LNHDA and CDR2 as SQIVND (reference sequence). The CDR3 totals 14 residues. The V end was cut by 6 bases, the J end by 8 bases, with 18 bases between. The genes are TRBV19 and TRBJ2-3; possibly TRBD1 for D (6 bases). Sequences were derived from CD4+ T cells from peripheral blood mononuclear cells, sampled after pregnancy. This receptor was identified in a female donor with multiple sclerosis, enrolled in a pregnancy study. The CDR3, as DNA: TGTGCCAGTAGCTCACAGGGCCGGGTGGGTACGCAGTATTTT. Its protein is CASSSQGRVGTQYF.